The clone carrying this T cell receptor beta chain has a handful of counts. The data are from a study of regulatory T cells in long-lasting Graves disease. Libraries of TCR beta came from iRepertoire HTBI primers plus Arm-PCR of CDR3 regions. TCRdb ran MiXCR on the multiplex PCR reads and lists one entry per CDR3 protein. The table shows about 470,000 distinct CDR3 sequences, with around 15% occurring only once. The CDR3 consists of 17 residues. Per germline, CDR1 SEHNR and CDR2 FQNEAQ (reference sequence). Between the trimmed V and J ends, which lost 5 bases and 0 bases, there was a span of 14 bases. Indicated time point: newly diagnosed GD, antithyroid drugs for less than 3 months. The TCR library was made from RNA extracted from PBMCs. The sample was also linked to a second study, of T cells in Graves' hyperthyroidism and ophthalmopathy. From that study: When ophthalmopathy did not progress within 18 months, Graves' hyperthyroidism was considered stable. A set of HTBI primers served as the primers for a first-round RT-PCR of the TCR CDR3.

The TCR originated in a man aged 40-49 years with Graves disease. Here the sequenced sample was peripheral blood mononuclear cells (PBMCs), taken at new diagnosis, from a patient treated with antithyroid drugs. This chain links TRBV7-9 with TRBJ2-6, with D unresolved. The CDR3, as DNA: TGTGCCAGCAGCCCCCCCGACGGGCACTCTGGGGCCAACGTCCTGACTTTC. Translation gives CASSPPDGHSGANVLTF. The whole variable domain, filled in from reference TRBV7-9 and TRBJ2-6, reads DTGVSQNPRHKITKRGQNVTFRCDPISEHNRLYWYRQTLGQGPEFLTYFQNEAQLEKSRLLSDRFSAERPKGSFSTLEIQRTEQGDSAMYLCASSPPDGHSGANVLTFGAGSRLTVL.